The 19 T cell receptor beta chains below were found in one sample sequenced in a study of technical replicates of blood from a few donors. This table comes from immunoSEQ multiplex PCR, and its TCRdb copy is limited to in-frame clones, with some not included. The table shows 74,000 or so clones, with 90% to 95% occurring only once. The specimen was T cells isolated from PBMCs. The source of these receptors is a human donor in good health.

This chain's CDR3 is CASRRLAGEVGELFF. The CDR3 region has the DNA TGTGCCAGCAGACGACTAGCGGGAGAAGTCGGGGAGCTGTTTTTT. The gene calls are TRBV6-4 and TRBJ2-2, with 12 positions matching TRBD2. The germline gives CDR1 MRHNA, CDR2 SNTAGT. The CDR3 runs to 15 residues. Losses at the gene ends were 6 bases for V and 7 bases for J; bases not matched to a gene: 6.

The rearrangement joins TRBV4-1 to TRBJ2-7; D is perhaps TRBD2 (5 bases). The CDR3 spans 16 residues. CDR1 and CDR2 (germline): MGHRA, YSYEKL. V was pared by 1 base and J by 3 bases, with 16 bases between. The CDR3 region is CASSQVGSFGVYEQYF. The CDR3 coding sequence is TGCGCCAGCAGCCAAGTCGGAAGTTTCGGGGTCTACGAGCAGTACTTC.

The chain links TRBV19 to TRBJ1-6, with 7 bases lining up with TRBD1. V was clipped by 7 bases and J by 3 bases; unmatched bases: 9. There are 16 residues in the CDR3. CDR1 is LNHDA and CDR2 is SQIVND in the germline V gene (reference sequence). The CDR3 DNA reads TGTGCCAGTAAAGACAGGGCTAGTGACTATAATTCACCCCTCCACTTT. This gives the protein CASKDRASDYNSPLHF.

The CDR3: CASSLAGGNTEAFF. DNA of the CDR3: TGTGCCAGCAGCTTAGCGGGGGGGAACACTGAAGCTTTCTTT. The chain is built from TRBV13 and TRBJ1-1, with TRBD1 as a possible D gene (5 bases). The CDR3 is made up of 14 amino acids. Per germline, CDR1 PRHDT and CDR2 FYEKMQ (reference sequence). Trimming removed 1 base from V and 1 base from J, with 7 bases in between.

The gene calls are TRBV2 and TRBJ2-7; a weak D match, TRBD2 (7 bases). Trimming pared 8 bases from V and 0 bases from J, leaving 14 bases between. The CDR3 sequence is 14 residues long. Germline CDR1 reads SNHLY; CDR2 reads FYNNEI. CDR3 residues: CASLLGGGSYEQYF. The CDR3 coding sequence is TGTGCCAGCCTCCTGGGAGGGGGCTCCTACGAGCAGTACTTC.

V and J are TRBV6-5 and TRBJ2-7; maybe TRBD1 (5 bases). Germline V CDR1 and CDR2: MNHEY, SVGAGI. V was trimmed by 6 bases and J by 1 base, leaving 10 bases between them. The length of the CDR3 is 13 residues. The CDR3: CASRIRQSYEQYF. CDR3 in DNA: TGTGCCAGCAGGATCAGACAGTCCTACGAGCAGTACTTC.

The chain uses TRBV30 and TRBJ1-1; D ambiguous. Between the trimmed V and J ends, which lost 2 bases and 3 bases, there was a span of 13 bases. From germline, CDR1 is GTSNPN and CDR2 SVGIG (reference sequence). The CDR3 sequence is 14 residues long. CDR3 residues: CAWSIAVWYTEAFF. The DNA for the CDR3 is TGTGCCTGGAGTATAGCGGTTTGGTACACTGAAGCTTTCTTT.

The CDR3 reads CASSAGQPQHF. The CDR3 bases are TGTGCCAGCAGTGCCGGTCAGCCCCAGCATTTT. The gene calls are TRBV6-1 and TRBJ1-5, with D hard to call. The CDR3 spans 11 residues. The ends were cut back, 4 bases at V and 6 bases at J, with 4 bases in the middle. Germline V gene lookup returns CDR1 MNHNS and CDR2 SASEGT.

The V gene is TRBV7-2, the J gene TRBJ2-1; D possibly corresponds to TRBD1 (6 bases). Trimming stripped 5 bases from V and 5 bases from J, with 10 bases between. Germline CDR1 reads SGHTA; CDR2 reads FQGNSA. The CDR3 consists of 13 residues. The CDR3 sequence is CASSLGQNNEQFF. In DNA form, the CDR3 reads TGTGCCAGCAGCCTAGGACAGAACAATGAGCAGTTCTTC. Looking up the rest from reference TRBV7-2 and TRBJ2-1 gives the full variable domain: GAGVSQSPSNKVTEKGKDVELRCDPISGHTALYWYRQSLGQGLEFLIYFQGNSAPDKSGLPSDRFSAERTGGSVSTLTIQRTQQEDSAVYLCASSLGQNNEQFFGPGTRLTVL.

V gene TRBV6-4 combines with J gene TRBJ2-1, with no clear D. The CDR3 is 16 residues long. CDR1 MRHNA and CDR2 SNTAGT come from the germline V gene. V was cut by 4 bases and J by 0 bases, with 13 bases left in between. CDR3 bases: TGTGCCAGCAGTGCATCCAGATTCAGCTCCTACAATGAGCAGTTCTTC. It encodes CASSASRFSSYNEQFF.

V usage is TRBV7-9 and J usage is TRBJ2-7, with 7 bases identical to TRBD2. The V segment lost 5 bases and the J segment 2 bases; nucleotides outside the gene matches: 12. The V gene's germline CDR1 is SEHNR and CDR2 FQNEAQ (reference sequence). There are 16 residues in the CDR3. The CDR3 here is CASSPPRGSVTYEQYF. In DNA, the CDR3 is TGTGCCAGCAGCCCCCCTCGCGGGAGCGTTACCTACGAGCAGTACTTC.

V gene TRBV6-6 combines with J gene TRBJ1-5; D ambiguous. V was pared by 7 bases and J by 1 base, with 11 bases between. CDR3 length: 14 amino acids. Germline assignment: CDR1 MNHNY and CDR2 SVGAGI (reference sequence). The DNA for the CDR3 is TGTGCCAGCACCACCGAGGGAAGCAATCAGCCCCAGCATTTT. The encoded protein is CASTTEGSNQPQHF.

The chain has TRBV18 and TRBJ1-4, with 10 positions matching TRBD1. Germline-derived CDR1 and CDR2 are KGHSH and LQKENI. The CDR3 is 16 residues long. The ends lost 3 bases at V and 5 bases at J; junction bases unmatched: 6. The CDR3, as DNA: TGTGCCAGCTCACCGGGACAGGGGAACGCCAATGAAAAACTGTTTTTT. It is translated as CASSPGQGNANEKLFF. Full variable domain (missing parts from reference TRBV18 and TRBJ1-4): NAGVMQNPRHLVRRRGQEARLRCSPMKGHSHVYWYRQLPEEGLKFMVYLQKENIIDESGMPKERFSAEFPKEGPSILRIQQVVRGDSAAYFCASSPGQGNANEKLFFGSGTQLSVL.

The chain links TRBV28 to TRBJ2-4; D call uncertain. The CDR3 spans 14 residues. V was pared by 8 bases and J by 2 bases, with 13 bases between. Looked up from germline, CDR1 is MDHEN and CDR2 is SYDVKM. The CDR3 coding sequence is TGTGCCAGCGGAACCGGGTTTTCCAAAAACATTCAGTACTTC. Translation gives CASGTGFSKNIQYF.

The chain is built from TRBV18 and TRBJ2-3, with D perhaps matching TRBD2 (6 bases). This CDR3 is built from 14 residues. Germline loops: CDR1 KGHSH, CDR2 LQKENI. The V gene lost 8 bases and the J gene lost 4 bases, with 16 bases spanning the gap. Written as DNA, the CDR3 is TGTGCCAGCAAAGTACCAGGAGGGGCAGATACGCAGTATTTT. Translating it yields CASKVPGGADTQYF.

This clone was observed once. The chain links TRBV18 to TRBJ2-1; 7 bases map to TRBD1. V gave up 6 bases and J gave up 4 bases; unmatched junction bases: 3. The germline CDR1 and CDR2 sequences are KGHSH and LQKENI. This CDR3 region has 13 residues. DNA of the CDR3: TGTGCCAGCTCCCGGGACAGTTACAATGAGCAGTTCTTC. It is translated as CASSRDSYNEQFF.

There are a few counts of this clone. The CDR3 here is CASSFTVRANTGELFF. In DNA, the CDR3 is TGCGCCAGCAGCTTCACCGTACGAGCCAACACCGGGGAGCTGTTTTTT. The rearrangement links TRBV5-1 to TRBJ2-2; D is undetermined. This CDR3 contains 16 residues. CDR1 SGHRS and CDR2 YFSETQ come from the germline V gene. The ends were cut back, 2 bases at V and 2 bases at J, with 13 bases in the middle.

The chain recombines TRBV6-6 with TRBJ2-1; maybe TRBD2 (6 bases). The germline V gene encodes CDR1 MNHNY and CDR2 SVGAGI (reference sequence). This CDR3 has 15 residues. The V and J ends lost 6 bases and 9 bases respectively, with 21 bases between them. DNA for the CDR3: TGTGCCAGCAGCAAGCCTGGTGATGGGAGGAGTGAGCAGTTCTTC. Encoded protein: CASSKPGDGRSEQFF.

This clone was seen only once. The J gene is TRBJ2-3, the V gene TRBV9, with D possibly TRBD1 on 6 matching bases. The CDR3 has 14 residues. The germline V gene encodes CDR1 SGDLS and CDR2 YYNGEE. Trimming stripped 1 base from V and 4 bases from J, with 10 bases between. CDR3 nucleotide sequence: TGTGCCAGCAGCGTATTAGGGGGTGCAGATACGCAGTATTTT. Translated, it gives CASSVLGGADTQYF.